The 17 T cell receptor beta chains in this list originate from one sample, sequenced in a study of shared clonotypes between healthy human individuals. Clones were sequenced by immunoSEQ multiplex PCR, and TCRdb holds only the in-frame ones, with some missing. This sample has about 590,000 clones, with 95% to 96% found just once. Naive CD8 cells, CD45RO-negative and positively selected for CCR7, excluded terminally differentiated effector memory CD45RA+ cells. Sequenced input: naive CD8+ T cells sorted from blood. These receptors all come from a young woman in good health.

The rearrangement uses TRBV6-8 and TRBJ1-3; the D gene is possibly TRBD1 (6 bases). V gave up 5 bases and J gave up 0 bases, with 20 bases separating them. Germline V gene sequence: CDR1 MNHGY, CDR2 SAAAGT. This CDR3 comprises 18 residues. The CDR3 spells CASSRQETGCSSGNTIYF. The CDR3 region has the DNA TGTGCCAGCAGTCGACAAGAGACAGGTTGCTCCTCTGGAAACACCATATATTTT.

In this sample, this clone turned up once. The V call is TRBV23-1, the J call TRBJ1-1, with D maybe TRBD1 (5 bases). TRBV23-1 is known as an ORF, though its function is uncertain. Deletions cut 7 bases from V and 2 bases from J, with 14 bases between. There are 14 residues in the CDR3. This CDR3 is CASIATESNTEAFF. For the CDR3, the DNA is TGCGCCAGCATCGCGACAGAATCTAACACTGAAGCTTTCTTT.

This sequence joins TRBV28 and TRBJ2-7; TRBD2 matches at 7 bases. The V and J ends lost 3 bases and 0 bases, in that order; junction bases with no gene match: 14. The CDR3 contains 18 residues. Germline-derived CDR1 and CDR2 are MDHEN and SYDVKM. The CDR3 protein is CASSFPTSGGTGSYEQYF. In DNA, the CDR3 is TGTGCCAGCAGTTTCCCGACCTCGGGGGGAACCGGCTCCTACGAGCAGTACTTC.

V and J are TRBV5-6 and TRBJ2-5; D perhaps matches TRBD2 (6 bases). The germline V gene encodes CDR1 SGHDT and CDR2 YYEEEE. CDR3 length: 14 residues. V lost 0 bases and J lost 1, with 7 bases in between. CDR3 sequence reads: CASSLEGLQETQYF. The CDR3 DNA reads as TGTGCCAGCAGCTTGGAGGGACTCCAAGAGACCCAGTACTTC.

The rearrangement joins TRBV5-1 to TRBJ1-2, with 7 positions matching TRBD1. Trimming cost V 0 bases and J 4 bases; bases outside gene matches: 0. Per germline, CDR1 SGHRS and CDR2 YFSETQ. The CDR3 extends over 13 amino acids. The CDR3 nucleotides are TGCGCCAGCAGCTTGGGGGACAGCTATGGCTACACCTTC. As protein: CASSLGDSYGYTF. The full variable domain, its missing parts supplied by reference TRBV5-1 and TRBJ1-2, is KAGVTQTPRYLIKTRGQQVTLSCSPISGHRSVSWYQQTPGQGLQFLFEYFSETQRNKGNFPGRFSGRQFSNSRSEMNVSTLELGDSALYLCASSLGDSYGYTFGSGTRLTVV.

This clone was seen only once. J is TRBJ2-3 and V is TRBV7-8; 11 bases map to TRBD1. V dropped 3 bases and J dropped 3; count of bases not matched to a gene: 8. The germline V gene encodes CDR1 SGHVS and CDR2 FQNEAQ. The CDR3 spans 17 residues. This CDR3 reads CASSLISGQGVTDTQYF. CDR3 sequence (DNA): TGTGCCAGCAGCTTGATCTCGGGACAGGGGGTAACAGATACGCAGTATTTT.

The rearrangement uses TRBV7-7 and TRBJ2-5; the D is unclear. The V end lost 4 bases, the J end lost 5 bases, and 11 bases lay between the germline ends. Germline V gives CDR1 SSHAT, CDR2 FNYEAQ (reference sequence). The length of the CDR3 is 13 residues. CDR3 sequence (DNA): TGTGCCAGCAGCTCGAGAATCGGGGAGACCCAGTACTTC. As protein: CASSSRIGETQYF.

The chain employs TRBV28 and TRBJ2-3, with 7 bases that match TRBD1. After removal of 0 bases from V and 0 bases from J, the junction contained 0 bases not matched to a gene. This CDR3 has 15 residues. From germline, CDR1 is MDHEN and CDR2 SYDVKM. CDR3 coding DNA: TGTGCCAGCAGTTTATGGACAGGGAGCACAGATACGCAGTATTTT. Translated: CASSLWTGSTDTQYF.

V usage is TRBV11-2 and J usage is TRBJ2-7, with TRBD1 matching over 11 bases. After removal of 4 bases from V and 2 bases from J, the junction contained 13 bases not matched to a gene. The CDR3 length is 18 residues. Germline CDR1 is SGHAT and CDR2 is FQNNGV. In nucleotides, the CDR3 is TGTGCCAGCAGCTCCATAACCGGACAGGGGGCATCCACCTACGAGCAGTACTTC. Protein product: CASSSITGQGASTYEQYF.

This chain joins TRBV5-6 and TRBJ2-1; TRBD2 aligns across 7 bases. The CDR3 spans 15 residues. CDR1 and CDR2 (germline): SGHDT, YYEEEE. Trimming at V came to 0 bases and at J to 4 bases, leaving 4 bases not matched to a gene. The DNA of the CDR3 is TGTGCCAGCAGCTTGGTAACTAGCGAGTACAATGAGCAGTTCTTC. The encoded protein is CASSLVTSEYNEQFF.

Only one count was recorded for this clone. The V call is TRBV19, the J call TRBJ1-1; D is ambiguous. V lost 3 bases, J lost 0 bases, and 11 bases lay in between. CDR3 length: 15 amino acids. Germline CDR1 and CDR2: LNHDA and SQIVND (reference sequence). CDR3 bases: TGTGCCAGTAGTATGACACCCACCCTGAACACTGAAGCTTTCTTT. As protein: CASSMTPTLNTEAFF. The variable domain in full, with the rest retrieved from reference TRBV19 and TRBJ1-1, is DGGITQSPKYLFRKEGQNVTLSCEQNLNHDAMYWYRQDPGQGLRLIYYSQIVNDFQKGDIAEGYSVSREKKESFPLTVTSAQKNPTAFYLCASSMTPTLNTEAFFGQGTRLTVV.

The gene calls are TRBV10-1 and TRBJ2-7; perhaps TRBD2 as D (6 bases). CDR3 length equals 19 residues. Germline V gene sequence: CDR1 WNHNN, CDR2 SYGVQD (reference sequence). The V end lost 2 bases, the J end lost 3 bases, and 26 bases lay between the germline ends. The CDR3 DNA reads as TGCGCCAGCAGTGAGGGGAACAGGATGACTAGATCGGCCTACTACGAGCAGTACTTC. Translating gives CASSEGNRMTRSAYYEQYF.

This chain uses TRBV28 with TRBJ2-2; D call uncertain. This CDR3 comprises 13 residues. In germline, CDR1 is MDHEN, CDR2 SYDVKM. V lost 10 bases and J lost 4, with 13 bases in between. CDR3 sequence (DNA): TGTGCCACGGCTCTTTTGAGCACCGGGGAGCTGTTTTTT. It codes for CATALLSTGELFF.

This clone turned up a few times. The chain employs TRBV25-1 and TRBJ1-2; 7 bases map to TRBD1. The V segment lost 1 base and the J segment 4 bases; nucleotides outside the gene matches: 3. The CDR3 consists of 14 residues. The germline gives CDR1 MGHDK, CDR2 SYGVNS. CDR3 loop: CASSEFDRVYGYTF. DNA for the CDR3: TGTGCCAGCAGTGAATTCGACAGGGTCTATGGCTACACCTTC.

The chain recombines TRBV5-4 with TRBJ1-3, with 8 bases identical to TRBD1. There are 15 residues in the CDR3. Germline trimming cut 4 bases from V and 0 bases from J; bases unmatched to any gene: 3. CDR1 SGHNT and CDR2 YYREEE come from the germline V gene (reference sequence). The CDR3 DNA reads as TGTGCCAGCAGCCAGGACAGGGCCTCTGGAAACACCATATATTTT. Its protein product is CASSQDRASGNTIYF. Variable domain in full (rest from reference TRBV5-4 and TRBJ1-3): ETGVTQSPTHLIKTRGQQVTLRCSSQSGHNTVSWYQQALGQGPQFIFQYYREEENGRGNFPPRFSGLQFPNYSSELNVNALELDDSALYLCASSQDRASGNTIYFGEGSWLTVV.

The V call is TRBV28, the J call TRBJ2-7; 10 nucleotides match TRBD1. Germline trimming cut 6 bases from V and 5 bases from J; bases unmatched to any gene: 10. The germline V gene encodes CDR1 MDHEN and CDR2 SYDVKM. There are 15 residues in the CDR3. CDR3: CASSPYDRGLDEQYF. CDR3 coding DNA: TGTGCCAGCAGCCCCTACGACAGGGGGCTGGACGAGCAGTACTTC.

The chain couples TRBV15 to TRBJ2-1; TRBD2 matches 8 bases. Germline V gives CDR1 LNHNV, CDR2 YYDKDF (reference sequence). J gave up 6 bases and V 4 bases, and 5 bases lay outside the gene matches. There are 14 residues in the CDR3. CDR3: CATSTRTSFNEQFF. The CDR3 coding sequence is TGTGCCACCAGCACGAGGACTAGCTTCAATGAGCAGTTCTTC.